What follows is one T cell receptor (beta chain) and its context. There are many counts of this clonotype. The target of this receptor is not known. The record has no base qualities; no much larger clone is one base away. This specimen comes from a study of spatial heterogeneity in lung cancer (dated by TCRdb to between 2018 and 2020). General notes on the study: Beta-chain transcripts were consistently detected in greater numbers than alpha-chain transcripts, which likely reflected higher beta-chain transcript abundance. In the raw uncorrected reads, each unique combination of TCR and UMI appeared more than ten times on average. TCR alpha and beta repertoires were quantitatively compared across multiple tumor regions, matched nontumor lung and blood in non-small cell lung cancer. Nonsynonymous mutation counts, determined by whole-exome sequencing of tumor tissue, were related to TCR repertoire features. Both alpha and beta chains were TCR-sequenced in samples taken at surgery, namely 220 tumor regions, more than 62 matched nontumor lung samples and just over 55 PBMC samples. The paper's findings and limits, for the study overall: Confirming at a functional level the hypothesis that regional TCRs recognize regional mutations was considered to require additional single-cell paired TCR alpha and beta sequencing. Ubiquitous expanded tumor TCRs were found in blood more often at tumor resection than at routine follow-up.

The sample's time point, from its label and the paper: sample taken at primary tumor resection. Whole RNA extracted from tumor and nontumor lung tissue, or from cryopreserved PBMC samples, was used for TCR sequencing without cell sorting. The donors were about 65 patients from the lung TRACERx cohort who had early-stage, untreated non-small cell lung cancer. Only patients for whom sufficient RNA was available from at least two tumor regions were selected for TCR sequencing. V is shortened by 5 bases, J by 7 bases, and the region joining them spans 21 bases. The CDR3 goes from the cysteine to the phenylalanine over 15 residues. CDR3 DNA only is kept here, 45 bases in frame from base 1. The germline V gene (reference sequence) gives CDR1 as LNHDA and CDR2 as SQIVND. Preparation of the library involved 5' RACE. Sequencing instrument: NextSeq 500. The TCR library protocol attached a unique molecular identifier to each TCR cDNA molecule to allow correction of PCR and sequencing errors. On the authors' methods: Decombinator tools were used for TCR identification, UMI-based error correction and CDR3 extraction. Expanded TCRs were defined as those above a frequency of 2 per 1,000, corresponding to the top 1% of the tumor frequency distribution. Renyi diversity was computed with the R vegan package after each repertoire had been subsampled 100 times to 5,000 TCRs. CDR3 similarity networks were constructed using string-kernel similarity of amino acid triplets, with links drawn between CDR3s whose pairwise similarity was above 0.82. Starting from the raw public reads, TCRdb applied fastp trimming at Q25, assembled clones with MiXCR and retained in-frame beta chains. Every distinct CDR3 protein forms one entry, paired with its most common genes and DNA. For this entry, the V and J calls and clone size follow TCRdb and not the study's own pipeline. This sample gives some 52,000 distinct CDR3 sequences in total; roughly 7% of them show up just once. Roughly 3% of the sample is held by the ten biggest clonotypes.

The clonotype comes from a female donor with early-stage non-small cell lung cancer. The chain couples TRBV19 to TRBJ2-7; 6 matching bases give a weak D call of TRBD1. The sample was PBMCs, taken at surgery. The CDR3 protein: CASSLTQTGRREQYF. The bases read TGTGCCAGTAGTCTTACCCAGACAGGCAGACGGGAGCAGTACTTC. The reference TRBV19 and TRBJ2-7 proteins fill in what lies around the CDR3, so the full variable domain reads DGGITQSPKYLFRKEGQNVTLSCEQNLNHDAMYWYRQDPGQGLRLIYYSQIVNDFQKGDIAEGYSVSREKKESFPLTVTSAQKNPTAFYLCASSLTQTGRREQYFGPGTRLTVT.